The T cell receptor beta chain described here comes from a study of blood T cell repertoires in COVID-19. About the research overall: Some COVID-19 samples were acute and others convalescent; all came from the United States, Italy and Spain.

V lost 1 base and J 10 bases, leaving 10 bases between the germline ends. The germline CDR1 and CDR2 sequences are DFQATT and SNEGSKA (reference sequence). CDR3 length: 11 residues. This clone has a single count. Only in-frame clones appear in the TCRdb table, and some are missing; sequencing was by immunoSEQ multiplex PCR. The sample has under 150,000 clones, around nine tenths seen once. Sequencing was performed on peripheral blood. The chain couples TRBV20-1 to TRBJ1-2, with D unclear. The sequence was collected from a human donor with active COVID-19. The donor label of this sample is uncertain. As DNA, the CDR3 is TGCAGTGCTAGAGTCCGCGGGCTCTACACCTTC. Translating gives CSARVRGLYTF.